The source of this TCR beta chain is a study of blood T cell repertoires in COVID-19. Study-level information: Donors in the United States, Italy and Spain gave samples during acute or convalescent COVID-19. T cells, B-cell-depleted T cells, or PBMCs provided the cDNA or gDNA that served as material.

V dropped 1 base and J dropped 4; count of bases not matched to a gene: 5. Germline lookup yields CDR1 LGHNA and CDR2 YSLEER. This CDR3 is 16 amino acids long. Per the original methods: Reference gene primer amplification yielded estimated nucleated cell counts. This table comes from immunoSEQ multiplex PCR, and its TCRdb copy is limited to in-frame clones, with some not included. V, J and clone size were drawn from that table, and D and trimming were deduced from the DNA. Among fewer than 120,000 clones, around 76% were seen once, and the ten largest hold about 3.8%. This rearrangement joins TRBV4-3 to TRBJ2-3, with 10 nucleotides matching TRBD2. This TCR came from a woman older than 75 with acute or convalescent COVID-19. The sequencing input was peripheral blood. CDR3 sequence (DNA): TGCGCCAGCAGCCAAGGGAACAGCGGGAGGGCAGATACGCAGTATTTT. This encodes CASSQGNSGRADTQYF.